Presented here are 7 T cell receptor beta chains from one specimen sequenced in a study of response to subunit inactivated influenza vaccine. MiXCR, applied by TCRdb to the RT-PCR reads, yields one record per CDR3 protein. The sample comprises under 850,000 distinct CDR3 sequences, less than 20% of which are singletons, and about a tenth rests with the top ten. Sequences were derived from PBMCs from blood, sampled more than 4 days after vaccination. The receptors were sampled from a man over 45 who received an inactivated influenza vaccine.

This clonotype was counted ten times or more. This sequence joins TRBV12-3 or TRBV12-4 and TRBJ2-7; D gene ambiguous. Trimming took 6 bases from V and 2 from J, leaving 5 bases between them. The CDR3 sequence is 11 residues long. The CDR3: CASSFAYEQYF. DNA for the CDR3: TGTGCCAGCAGCTTCGCCTACGAGCAGTACTTC.

The CDR3 nucleotides read TGTGCCAGCATCCGAGGACAGGGGGCAATGAACACTGAAGCTTTCTTT. Encoded protein: CASIRGQGAMNTEAFF. The chain links TRBV6-2 or TRBV6-3 to TRBJ1-1; TRBD1 matches at 11 bases. Looked up from germline, CDR1 is MNHEY and CDR2 is SVGEGT. CDR3 size: 16 residues. After removal of 7 bases from V and 0 bases from J, the junction contained 7 bases not matched to a gene.

This clonotype was found a few times. The rearrangement uses TRBV20-1 and TRBJ1-1; the D gene is possibly TRBD1 (6 bases). Germline values: CDR1 DFQATT, CDR2 SNEGSKA (reference sequence). The CDR3 is 14 amino acids. V gave up 3 bases and J gave up 7 bases, with 18 bases separating them. Here the CDR3 reads CSARGDMLMIEAFF. In DNA, the CDR3 is TGCAGTGCTAGGGGGGACATGCTGATGATTGAAGCTTTCTTT.

This chain connects TRBV7-9 to TRBJ2-7; D is perhaps TRBD1 (6 bases). The length of the CDR3 is 13 residues. The V end was cut by 5 bases, the J end by 4 bases, with 12 bases between. Germline loops: CDR1 SEHNR, CDR2 FQNEAQ (reference sequence). The CDR3 protein is CASSGRQAYEQYF. CDR3 nucleotide sequence: TGTGCCAGCAGCGGCCGACAGGCGTACGAGCAGTACTTC.

This clonotype was detected only a few times. The V call is TRBV7-2, the J call TRBJ1-4, with 7 bases matching TRBD1. This CDR3 region has 16 residues. The germline V gene encodes CDR1 SGHTA and CDR2 FQGNSA. The junction had 9 bases not matched to a gene; V was cut back by 5 bases and J by 3 bases. CDR3 sequence reads: CASSTQGRGANEKLFF. The DNA for the CDR3 is TGTGCCAGCAGCACACAGGGGAGAGGAGCTAATGAAAAACTGTTTTTT.

Notes on this clonotype: A much larger clone differs by one base, so this may be a read error. The chain combines TRBV27 with TRBJ2-1; 15 bases are shared with TRBD2. The CDR3 extends over 17 amino acids. Germline V gives CDR1 MNHEY, CDR2 SMNVEV (reference sequence). V lost 6 bases to trimming and J lost 0 bases; unmatched junction nucleotides: 3. In DNA, the CDR3 is TGTGCCAGCAGGGGACTAGCGGGGGGTTTCTCCTACAATGAGCAGTTCTTC. Translating gives CASRGLAGGFSYNEQFF.

The V call is TRBV7-2, the J call TRBJ1-4; 7 positions agree with TRBD1. The CDR3 runs to 13 residues. Germline CDR1 reads SGHTA; CDR2 reads FQGNSA. V shed 1 base, J shed 12 bases, and the junction held 5 bases outside the gene matches. The CDR3 nucleotides are TGTGCCAGCAGCTTAGGCGGACAGGCCCAACTGTTTTTT. Amino acid sequence: CASSLGGQAQLFF.